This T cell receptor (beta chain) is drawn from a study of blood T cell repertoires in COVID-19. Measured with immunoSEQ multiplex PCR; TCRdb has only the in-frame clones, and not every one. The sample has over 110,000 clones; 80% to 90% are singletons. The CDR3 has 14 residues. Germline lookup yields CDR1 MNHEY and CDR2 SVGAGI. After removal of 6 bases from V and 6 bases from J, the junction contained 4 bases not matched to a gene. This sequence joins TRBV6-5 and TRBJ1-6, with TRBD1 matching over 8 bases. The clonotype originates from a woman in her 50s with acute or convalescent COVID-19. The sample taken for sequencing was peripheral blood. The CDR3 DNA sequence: TGTGCCAGCAGAACGACAGGGGTTAATTCACCCCTCCACTTT. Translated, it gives CASRTTGVNSPLHF.